This T cell receptor beta chain was identified in a study of cytomegalovirus exposure and HLA in healthy donors. General study points: A missense variant in DCLRE1C was later tied to TCR beta V- and J-gene trimming. A later analysis by the authors found several of the most significant clusters apparently linked to common viral pathogens. Rare sequences made up most TCRs, while some public TCRs were found in many donors.

Both 60 Vbeta primers and 13 Jbeta primers went into the PCR. This table comes from immunoSEQ multiplex PCR, and its TCRdb copy is limited to in-frame clones, with some not included. The data hold about 110,000 clones, with about 70% observed a single time. V lost 6 bases and J 5 bases, leaving 13 bases between the germline ends. This CDR3 has 13 amino acids. Per germline, CDR1 MGHDK and CDR2 SYGVNS. This clone was seen a handful of times. The antigen is unknown. Input material: PBMCs. The sequence was obtained from a woman between 50 and 59 years old in good health and CMV-seropositive. J is TRBJ1-1 and V is TRBV25-1; no definite D call. The CDR3 DNA reads as TGTGCCAGCAGCCCCTCGTCGGGAACTGAAGCTTTCTTT. It is translated as CASSPSSGTEAFF.